Presented here are 23 T cell receptor beta chains from one specimen sequenced in a study of T cell responses to AZD1222 COVID-19 vaccine. The method was immunoSEQ multiplex PCR; TCRdb's version includes in-frame clones alone and lacks a portion of them. The table lists more than 250,000 clones, approximately 95% of them singletons. The sequencing here drew on peripheral blood, taken on day 0 of AZD1222 vaccination. The receptor set was obtained from an adult in good health.

As for this clone: Other DNA sequences in the same sample also yield this CDR3. The chain couples TRBV27 to TRBJ2-7; a possible D gene is TRBD2 (5 bases). Germline-derived CDR1 and CDR2 are MNHEY and SMNVEV (reference sequence). V was pared by 3 bases and J by 0 bases, with 9 bases between. CDR3 length equals 14 residues. The CDR3 loop reads CASSLGGPSYEQYF. Written as DNA, the CDR3 is TGTGCCAGCAGTTTGGGCGGGCCCTCCTACGAGCAGTACTTC.

The count of this clone is one. This chain uses TRBV3-1 (or the pseudogene TRBV3-2) with TRBJ1-1; no clear D. CDR3 length: 11 amino acids. Germline V gives CDR1 LGHDT, CDR2 YNNKEL (reference sequence). Trimming stripped 3 bases from V and 5 bases from J, with 4 bases between. The CDR3 DNA is TGTGCCAGCAGCCACCTTACTGAAGCTTTCTTT. Translating gives CASSHLTEAFF.

CDR3 sequence (DNA): TGCGCCAGCAGCCACCACCTGGGACCTAACTATGGCTACACCTTC. Protein product: CASSHHLGPNYGYTF. This chain connects TRBV4-1 to TRBJ1-2; D is possibly TRBD1 (5 bases). CDR1 is MGHRA, CDR2 YSYEKL, per germline. The CDR3 has 15 amino acids. V lost 3 bases and J lost 0, with 11 bases in between.

The genes are TRBV7-9 and TRBJ1-1, with D possibly TRBD1 on 5 matching bases. CDR1 is SEHNR and CDR2 is FQNEAQ in the germline V gene (reference sequence). The CDR3 is made up of 17 amino acids. V dropped 0 bases and J dropped 4 bases, with 18 bases sitting between them. CDR3 sequence reads: CASSLALRGQWGTEAFF. As DNA, the CDR3 is TGTGCCAGCAGCTTAGCGCTGCGGGGCCAGTGGGGCACTGAAGCTTTCTTT.

The J gene is TRBJ2-3, the V gene TRBV10-1; 8 bases map to TRBD2. The germline CDR1 and CDR2 sequences are WNHNN and SYGVQD (reference sequence). This CDR3 comprises 15 residues. V shed 11 bases and J 5 bases; nucleotides not matched to a gene: 15. In DNA form, the CDR3 reads TGCGCCTCCACTCCGGGAGGGGGGGGCCAAGATACGCAGTATTTT. Translation gives CASTPGGGGQDTQYF.

The rearrangement uses TRBV2 and TRBJ1-4; no clear D. This CDR3 has 12 amino acids. Germline assignment: CDR1 SNHLY and CDR2 FYNNEI. Trimming pared 3 bases from V and 12 bases from J, leaving 11 bases between. DNA for the CDR3: TGTGCCAGCAGTGATGGCGCCGGGGAACTGTTTTTT. As protein: CASSDGAGELFF.

The chain joins TRBV27 to TRBJ2-7; D gene unclear. There are 13 residues in the CDR3. V gave up 2 bases and J gave up 2 bases, with 7 bases separating them. Germline CDR1 reads MNHEY; CDR2 reads SMNVEV (reference sequence). CDR3 in amino acids: CASSLLPAYEQYF. The DNA of the CDR3 is TGTGCCAGCAGTTTACTACCAGCCTACGAGCAGTACTTC.

Here the CDR3 reads CASSQTGGITYGYTF. The CDR3 DNA sequence: TGTGCCAGCAGCCAGACAGGGGGGATTACCTATGGCTACACCTTC. The chain recombines TRBV7-3 with TRBJ1-2, with 9 positions matching TRBD1. V was pared by 5 bases and J by 4 bases, with 8 bases of the junction left unmatched. Looked up from germline, CDR1 is SGHTA and CDR2 is FQGTGA. There are 15 residues in the CDR3. Variable domain in full (rest from reference TRBV7-3 and TRBJ1-2): GAGVSQTPSNKVTEKGKYVELRCDPISGHTALYWYRQSLGQGPEFLIYFQGTGAADDSGLPNDRFFAVRPEGSVSTLKIQRTERGDSAVYLCASSQTGGITYGYTFGSGTRLTVV.

The chain links TRBV11-3 to TRBJ1-6, with D maybe TRBD1 (5 bases). The CDR3 is 19 amino acids. Germline assignment: CDR1 SGHNT and CDR2 YENEEA. V was pared by 5 bases and J by 1 base, with 21 bases between. This chain's CDR3 is CASSPDPPGGRSYNSPLHF. DNA for the CDR3: TGTGCCAGCAGCCCAGATCCTCCGGGGGGGAGATCCTATAATTCACCCCTCCACTTT.

The chain carries TRBV28 and TRBJ2-2, with D possibly TRBD2 on 5 matching bases. The V gene's germline CDR1 is MDHEN and CDR2 SYDVKM. Trimming pared 4 bases from V and 7 bases from J, leaving 16 bases between. This CDR3 spans 15 amino acids. The CDR3: CASSSSSLGNGELFF. In DNA, the CDR3 is TGTGCCAGCAGTTCCTCCTCCCTCGGGAACGGGGAGCTGTTTTTT.

J is TRBJ1-1 and V is TRBV28; D perhaps matches TRBD1 (5 bases). The CDR3 is made up of 15 amino acids. Trimming stripped 3 bases from V and 2 bases from J, with 13 bases between. Germline CDR1 is MDHEN and CDR2 is SYDVKM. The CDR3 loop is CASSLAGQGNTEAFF. CDR3 DNA sequence: TGTGCCAGCAGTTTGGCAGGTCAGGGAAACACTGAAGCTTTCTTT.

This chain links TRBV7-8 with TRBJ2-7; 7 positions agree with TRBD1. Germline CDR1 SGHVS, CDR2 FQNEAQ. The V and J ends lost 3 bases and 2 bases, in that order; junction bases with no gene match: 13. This CDR3 has 17 residues. The CDR3 reads CASSFTRVGTGAYEQYF. In DNA form, the CDR3 reads TGTGCCAGCAGCTTTACCAGGGTAGGCACAGGGGCCTACGAGCAGTACTTC.

This clone was counted a single time. The chain recombines TRBV18 with TRBJ1-6; D is ambiguous. This CDR3 has 17 amino acids. The V end was cut by 3 bases, the J end by 0 bases, with 12 bases between. CDR1 and CDR2 (germline): KGHSH, LQKENI. CDR3 nucleotides: TGTGCCAGCTCACCCTATGGAGCAAGCTCCTATAATTCACCCCTCCACTTT. Its translation is CASSPYGASSYNSPLHF.

The J gene is TRBJ2-4, the V gene TRBV6-6; 9 positions agree with TRBD2. After removal of 8 bases from V and 9 bases from J, the junction contained 5 bases not matched to a gene. This CDR3 region has 12 residues. Per the germline V gene, CDR1 is MNHNY and CDR2 is SVGAGI (reference sequence). For the CDR3, the DNA is TGTGCCAGCCTAGCGGGAATGGGCATTCAGTACTTC. It is translated as CASLAGMGIQYF.

The rearrangement links TRBV7-2 to TRBJ2-5, with D possibly matching TRBD1 (6 bases). The germline V gene encodes CDR1 SGHTA and CDR2 FQGNSA. The CDR3 consists of 14 residues. V was cut by 3 bases and J by 2 bases, with 10 bases left in between. The DNA for the CDR3 is TGTGCCAGCAGCTTTTACGGGACACAAGAGACCCAGTACTTC. Its protein is CASSFYGTQETQYF. The variable domain in full, with the rest retrieved from reference TRBV7-2 and TRBJ2-5, is GAGVSQSPSNKVTEKGKDVELRCDPISGHTALYWYRQSLGQGLEFLIYFQGNSAPDKSGLPSDRFSAERTGGSVSTLTIQRTQQEDSAVYLCASSFYGTQETQYFGPGTRLLVL.

The rearrangement joins TRBV2 to TRBJ2-3; D may be TRBD2 (6 bases). Germline lookup yields CDR1 SNHLY and CDR2 FYNNEI. V lost 6 bases to trimming and J lost 3 bases, with 10 bases between them. The CDR3 has 13 amino acids. CDR3: CASREGPTDTQYF. CDR3 sequence (DNA): TGTGCCAGCAGGGAGGGCCCTACAGATACGCAGTATTTT.

The chain combines TRBV5-1 with TRBJ1-1, with 11 bases fitting TRBD1. The J segment lost 6 bases and the V segment lost 0 bases, leaving 1 base of the junction unmatched. CDR3 length equals 14 residues. The germline V gene encodes CDR1 SGHRS and CDR2 YFSETQ. CDR3 DNA: TGCGCCAGCAGCTTGGAGGGACAGGGGGCTGAAGCTTTCTTT. Translation gives CASSLEGQGAEAFF.

V is TRBV24-1 and J is TRBJ2-3; TRBD2 matches 11 bases. Germline values: CDR1 KGHDR, CDR2 SFDVKD. The V gene end was trimmed by 4 bases and the J gene end by 3 bases; junction bases not matched to a gene: 5. The CDR3 sequence is 16 residues long. The CDR3 reads CATSDPPSGRTDTQYF. The CDR3 coding sequence is TGTGCCACCAGTGACCCTCCTAGCGGGAGGACAGATACGCAGTATTTT.

The V gene is TRBV18, the J gene TRBJ2-1, with 7 bases matching TRBD2. Trimming at V came to 3 bases and at J to 7 bases, leaving 3 bases not matched to a gene. Germline CDR1 KGHSH, CDR2 LQKENI. This CDR3 spans 13 amino acids. DNA of the CDR3: TGTGCCAGCTCACCGAGGCGGGAGAATGAGCAGTTCTTC. It yields the protein CASSPRRENEQFF.

The genes are TRBV18 and TRBJ2-7; D ambiguous. V dropped 3 bases and J dropped 5 bases, with 11 bases sitting between them. This CDR3 region has 13 residues. Per germline, CDR1 KGHSH and CDR2 LQKENI. CDR3 in DNA: TGTGCCAGCTCACCTGGCCTGCTAGACGAGCAGTACTTC. Translation: CASSPGLLDEQYF.

V and J are TRBV6-5 and TRBJ2-1, with D tentatively TRBD2 (6 bases). Germline lookup yields CDR1 MNHEY and CDR2 SVGAGI. The CDR3 length is 13 residues. V was trimmed by 6 bases and J by 3 bases, leaving 9 bases between them. The DNA of the CDR3 is TGTGCCAGCAGGGAGGGGTTCTACAATGAGCAGTTCTTC. Its translation is CASREGFYNEQFF.

Remarks on this clone: Other nucleotide sequences in the sample specify the same CDR3. The genes are TRBV5-1 and TRBJ1-4; no firm D call. The CDR3 is made up of 14 amino acids. Germline CDR1 reads SGHRS; CDR2 reads YFSETQ. V was cut by 2 bases and J by 0 bases, with 5 bases left in between. CDR3 sequence: CASSLAATNEKLFF. CDR3 bases: TGCGCCAGCAGCTTAGCCGCAACTAATGAAAAACTGTTTTTT.

The chain employs TRBV27 and TRBJ1-2; TRBD1 might be the D (5 bases). The length of the CDR3 is 16 residues. Germline CDR1 reads MNHEY; CDR2 reads SMNVEV (reference sequence). With 0 bases removed from V and 0 bases from J, the gap between germline ends came to 11 bases. The CDR3 spells CASSLSGHAANYGYTF. CDR3 nucleotide sequence: TGTGCCAGCAGTTTATCCGGACATGCAGCTAACTATGGCTACACCTTC.